What follows are 7 T cell receptor beta chains derived from one specimen sequenced in a study of shared clonotypes between healthy human individuals (dated by TCRdb to the early 2020s). Library generation was performed with the immunoSEQ multiplex PCR assay. This is the immuneACCESS table as TCRdb keeps it, with only in-frame sequences that have V and J called. A part of the clones is gone; compared with another copy, unresolved V genes explain less than half, and the rest is unexplained. The sample profile shows nearly 500,000 clones; 76% of them were found once. Over 10% of the sample is held by the ten biggest clonotypes. The sample taken for sequencing was PBMCs. The receptors originated from a woman in her thirties or forties in good health. Some clones in this sample may be carry-over from other donors' samples.

DNA of the CDR3: TGCGCCAGCAGCCAAGACGGCAGGGGAGGCACTGAAGCTTTCTTT. It specifies CASSQDGRGGTEAFF. The chain employs TRBV4-3 and TRBJ1-1; weak D call: TRBD1 (6 bases). Germline CDR1 reads LGHNA; CDR2 reads YSLEER. With 0 bases removed from V and 4 bases from J, the gap between germline ends came to 12 bases. The CDR3 is 15 amino acids.

This clone turned up a few times. V usage is TRBV11-2 and J usage is TRBJ1-6; D gene unclear. This CDR3 has 15 amino acids. Germline V gene sequence: CDR1 SGHAT, CDR2 FQNNGV. Trimming left V 5 bases short and J 8 bases short, with 16 bases between. Here the CDR3 reads CASSPAEGAYSPLHF. The CDR3 DNA is TGTGCCAGCAGCCCCGCCGAGGGCGCGTATTCACCCCTCCACTTT.

This chain links TRBV28 with TRBJ2-7, with 7 bases identical to TRBD1. This CDR3 is built from 15 residues. Unmatched junction bases numbered 16, after V lost 5 bases and J lost 9 bases. Germline V gene sequence: CDR1 MDHEN, CDR2 SYDVKM. This chain's CDR3 is CASSATGSLGLGQYF. The CDR3, as DNA: TGTGCCAGCAGTGCGACAGGGAGTCTTGGTCTAGGGCAGTACTTC.

The J gene is TRBJ2-2, the V gene TRBV5-1, with D perhaps matching TRBD1 (5 bases). V was trimmed by 4 bases and J by 4 bases, leaving 14 bases between them. Germline loops: CDR1 SGHRS, CDR2 YFSETQ. The CDR3 consists of 15 residues. CDR3 sequence: CASSKGQGGTGELFF. In nucleotides, the CDR3 is TGCGCCAGCAGCAAAGGGCAGGGCGGCACCGGGGAGCTGTTTTTT.

The J gene is TRBJ1-5, the V gene TRBV19; D gene uncertain. In germline, CDR1 is LNHDA, CDR2 SQIVND (reference sequence). V was shortened by 8 bases and J by 0 bases, with 17 bases between the two germline ends. This CDR3 spans 16 amino acids. The CDR3 here is CASHTDDGYSNQPQHF. CDR3 nucleotides: TGTGCCAGTCATACCGACGATGGTTATAGCAATCAGCCCCAGCATTTT.

The genes are TRBV5-1 and TRBJ2-5, with D maybe TRBD2 (6 bases). CDR1 is SGHRS, CDR2 YFSETQ, per germline. CDR3 length: 14 residues. V lost 0 bases to trimming and J lost 5 bases, with 11 bases between them. CDR3 residues: CASSLATGVETQYF. CDR3 nucleotide sequence: TGCGCCAGCAGCTTGGCCACGGGGGTGGAGACCCAGTACTTC.

The gene calls are TRBV11-1 and TRBJ2-7; tentative D call: TRBD2 (6 bases). Germline-derived CDR1 and CDR2 are SGHAT and FQDESV (reference sequence). CDR3 length: 14 residues. The ends were cut back, 3 bases at V and 3 bases at J, with 12 bases in the middle. CDR3 nucleotide sequence: TGTGCCAGCAGCTTGACTAGGCCAGACTACGAGCAGTACTTC. This encodes CASSLTRPDYEQYF.